The 32 T cell receptor beta chains given below trace back to one sample, sequenced in a study of OX40 agonist ivuxolimab in advanced cancers. Profiled with immunoSEQ multiplex PCR; TCRdb holds only in-frame clones, not every one. The table shows about 20,000 clones, with 70% to 90% occurring only once. The sequencing used CD4+ or CD8+ T cells sorted from blood, collected in a trial of the OX40 agonist ivuxolimab. The source of these receptors is an adult with an advanced solid tumor such as melanoma, head and neck, liver or kidney cancer.

The CDR3 is CASSLAGGLPLPYGYTF. The CDR3 region has the DNA TGTGCCAGCAGCTTAGCAGGGGGTCTTCCCCTCCCCTATGGCTACACCTTC. The rearrangement joins TRBV7-8 to TRBJ1-2; a weak D match, TRBD1 (6 bases). V was trimmed by 0 bases and J by 4 bases, leaving 18 bases between them. Germline CDR1 and CDR2: SGHVS and FQNEAQ. The CDR3 runs to 17 residues.

V gene TRBV4-1 combines with J gene TRBJ2-3; 7 bases map to TRBD2. CDR1 and CDR2 from the germline V gene are MGHRA and YSYEKL. The ends lost 1 base at V and 1 base at J; junction bases unmatched: 5. This CDR3 spans 16 amino acids. The DNA of the CDR3 is TGCGCCAGCAGCCAAGTCCCGGGGGGTGGCACAGATACGCAGTATTTT. Translation: CASSQVPGGGTDTQYF.

This clone was detected once. The chain recombines TRBV9 with TRBJ2-7; 15 bases align to TRBD2. CDR3 length: 15 amino acids. The V segment lost 0 bases and the J segment 6 bases; nucleotides outside the gene matches: 1. The germline V gene has CDR1 SGDLS and CDR2 YYNGEE. The CDR3 protein is CASSVGGLAGGEQYF. The CDR3 nucleotides read TGTGCCAGCAGCGTAGGGGGACTAGCGGGAGGCGAGCAGTACTTC. The full variable domain, its missing parts supplied by reference TRBV9 and TRBJ2-7, is DSGVTQTPKHLITATGQRVTLRCSPRSGDLSVYWYQQSLDQGLQFLIQYYNGEERAKGNILERFSAQQFPDLHSELNLSSLELGDSALYFCASSVGGLAGGEQYFGPGTRLTVT.

The chain joins TRBV7-9 to TRBJ2-1; D gene unclear. Per germline, CDR1 SEHNR and CDR2 FQNEAQ (reference sequence). V dropped 1 base and J dropped 5 bases, with 3 bases sitting between them. This CDR3 has 12 residues. CDR3 sequence reads: CASSLGNNEQFF. Here the CDR3 DNA reads TGTGCCAGCAGCTTAGGAAACAATGAGCAGTTCTTC. The whole variable domain, remainder taken from reference TRBV7-9 and TRBJ2-1, is DTGVSQNPRHKITKRGQNVTFRCDPISEHNRLYWYRQTLGQGPEFLTYFQNEAQLEKSRLLSDRFSAERPKGSFSTLEIQRTEQGDSAMYLCASSLGNNEQFFGPGTRLTVL.

This chain connects TRBV30 to TRBJ2-3, with a possible D match to TRBD1 (5 bases). V was clipped by 4 bases and J by 3 bases, with 8 bases between them. This CDR3 has 12 residues. Germline V gene sequence: CDR1 GTSNPN, CDR2 SVGIG (reference sequence). The CDR3 region is CAWMTETDTQYF. CDR3 nucleotides: TGTGCCTGGATGACAGAAACAGATACGCAGTATTTT.

The gene calls are TRBV7-9 and TRBJ2-3; D is unclear. V was shortened by 1 base and J by 2 bases, with 7 bases between the two germline ends. The CDR3 has 14 amino acids. CDR1 and CDR2 from the germline V gene are SEHNR and FQNEAQ (reference sequence). The CDR3 loop reads CASSLVRDTDTQYF. The CDR3, as DNA: TGTGCCAGCAGCTTAGTTAGGGACACAGATACGCAGTATTTT.

V and J are TRBV6-6 and TRBJ1-1; D is ambiguous. Germline CDR1 MNHNY, CDR2 SVGAGI (reference sequence). V dropped 2 bases and J dropped 2 bases, with 6 bases sitting between them. The CDR3 loop spans 13 amino acids. The CDR3 DNA reads as TGTGCCAGCAGTTACACGGGCAACACTGAAGCTTTCTTT. Translated, it gives CASSYTGNTEAFF.

This clone was picked up a small number of times. The rearrangement joins TRBV6-9 to TRBJ2-7; D is undetermined. Per the germline V gene, CDR1 is MNHGY and CDR2 is SVAAGI. The germline V and J ends were trimmed by 5 bases and 5 bases, with 13 bases remaining between them. The CDR3 runs to 13 residues. The CDR3 reads CASSEVTVDEQYF. The CDR3 DNA sequence: TGTGCCAGCAGTGAAGTCACAGTCGACGAGCAGTACTTC.

The V and J genes are TRBV11-2 and TRBJ1-1; D call uncertain. There are 14 residues in the CDR3. The germline V and J ends were trimmed by 0 bases and 2 bases, with 7 bases remaining between them. Germline-derived CDR1 and CDR2 are SGHAT and FQNNGV. The DNA of the CDR3 is TGTGCCAGCAGCTTAGAGGCACAAAACACTGAAGCTTTCTTT. As protein: CASSLEAQNTEAFF.

This sequence joins TRBV2 and TRBJ2-3, with 8 bases that match TRBD2. In germline, CDR1 is SNHLY, CDR2 FYNNEI. This CDR3 contains 17 residues. V shed 7 bases, J shed 6 bases, and the junction held 18 bases outside the gene matches. The CDR3, as DNA: TGTGCCAGCACTCCCCAGAGTAGCGGGGCGATTCGGGATACGCAGTATTTT. Residues: CASTPQSSGAIRDTQYF.

The V and J genes are TRBV6-1 and TRBJ2-7; D call uncertain. The V and J ends lost 4 bases and 4 bases respectively, with 11 bases between them. Germline loops: CDR1 MNHNS, CDR2 SASEGT. The CDR3 contains 13 residues. The CDR3 sequence: CASSALLGYEQYF. The DNA of the CDR3 is TGTGCCAGCAGTGCTCTATTAGGGTACGAGCAGTACTTC.

The chain recombines TRBV27 with TRBJ1-1; the match to TRBD1 covers 7 bases. Germline assignment: CDR1 MNHEY and CDR2 SMNVEV (reference sequence). The trim removed 6 bases at V and 0 bases at J, leaving 7 bases unmatched. CDR3 length: 15 residues. The CDR3, as DNA: TGTGCCAGCAGGGTAACCGGGACAGTGAACACTGAAGCTTTCTTT. Translation: CASRVTGTVNTEAFF.

The chain has TRBV30 and TRBJ2-5, with 8 bases lining up with TRBD2. In germline, CDR1 is GTSNPN, CDR2 SVGIG (reference sequence). The junction had 4 bases not matched to a gene; V was cut back by 2 bases and J by 2 bases. The CDR3 contains 14 residues. The DNA of the CDR3 is TGTGCCTGGAGTCTCGCGGGGGGACAAGAGACCCAGTACTTC. Residues: CAWSLAGGQETQYF.

The V gene is TRBV28, the J gene TRBJ2-1; TRBD2 matches at 11 bases. Looked up from germline, CDR1 is MDHEN and CDR2 is SYDVKM. This CDR3 contains 14 residues. With V trimmed by 5 bases and J by 4 bases, 1 base remained unmatched. The CDR3 DNA sequence: TGTGCCAGCAGTGGGACTAGCGGTTACAATGAGCAGTTCTTC. This encodes CASSGTSGYNEQFF.

The CDR3 nucleotides are TGTGCCAGCAGCTTAGTAGAGACCCAGTACTTC. Amino acid sequence: CASSLVETQYF. The genes are TRBV11-2 and TRBJ2-5; D call uncertain. The germline V and J ends were trimmed by 1 base and 4 bases, with 1 base remaining between them. In germline, CDR1 is SGHAT, CDR2 FQNNGV. CDR3 size: 11 residues.

V gene TRBV7-9 combines with J gene TRBJ1-3; TRBD1 agrees at 10 bases. CDR3 size: 16 residues. The junction had 8 bases not matched to a gene; V was cut back by 5 bases and J by 4 bases. The V gene's germline CDR1 is SEHNR and CDR2 FQNEAQ (reference sequence). The CDR3 spells CASSQGTGVIGNTIYF. The CDR3 region has the DNA TGTGCCAGCAGCCAGGGGACAGGGGTCATCGGAAACACCATATATTTT.

This chain links TRBV5-5 with TRBJ1-1; no reliable D call. V was trimmed by 0 bases and J by 4 bases, leaving 10 bases between them. Germline V gives CDR1 SGHKS, CDR2 YYEKEE (reference sequence). CDR3 size: 14 residues. The CDR3 DNA follows: TGTGCCAGCAGCTTGGGCGGGCGAGTCACTGAAGCTTTCTTT. Amino acids: CASSLGGRVTEAFF.

This chain uses TRBV5-8 with TRBJ1-1, with TRBD1 identical over 9 bases. This CDR3 has 15 amino acids. The V and J ends lost 4 bases and 1 base, in that order; junction bases with no gene match: 5. Germline V gene data show CDR1 as SGHTS and CDR2 as YDEGEE. The DNA of the CDR3 is TGTGCCAGCAGCATGACGGACAGGGGGAACACTGAAGCTTTCTTT. It codes for CASSMTDRGNTEAFF. Full variable domain (rest looked up from reference TRBV5-8 and TRBJ1-1): EAGVTQSPTHLIKTRGQQATLRCSPISGHTSVYWYQQALGLGLQFLLWYDEGEERNRGNFPPRFSGRQFPNYSSELNVNALELEDSALYLCASSMTDRGNTEAFFGQGTRLTVV.

This chain connects TRBV7-6 to TRBJ2-2, with D possibly matching TRBD2 (6 bases). Germline V lookup: CDR1 SGHVS, CDR2 FNYEAQ. V was cut by 8 bases and J by 4 bases, with 14 bases left in between. The CDR3 is 14 residues long. CDR3 sequence: CASAGGPGTGELFF. CDR3 bases: TGTGCCAGCGCCGGGGGTCCGGGCACCGGGGAGCTGTTTTTT.

The V gene is TRBV19, the J gene TRBJ1-3; D is uncertain. The V end was cut by 5 bases, the J end by 12 bases, with 20 bases between. CDR1 LNHDA and CDR2 SQIVND come from the germline V gene (reference sequence). The CDR3 consists of 14 residues. In DNA, the CDR3 is TGTGCCAGTAGTTTCCCGGACTCTTTCTTCGGCATATATTTT. Translated: CASSFPDSFFGIYF.

Regarding this clone: A read error may explain this, as a much larger clone is one base away. Other DNA sequences within the sample encode an identical CDR3. The DNA for the CDR3 is TGTGCCAGCAGCTTAGGACAGGGGGCAGATACGCAGTATTTT. Protein: CASSLGQGADTQYF. The J gene is TRBJ2-3, the V gene TRBV11-2; the match to TRBD1 covers 9 bases. With 1 base clipped from V and 4 bases from J, the junction kept 0 bases outside the gene matches. CDR1 and CDR2 from the germline V gene are SGHAT and FQNNGV. The CDR3 is 14 amino acids.

The genes are TRBV19 and TRBJ2-2; possible D gene TRBD1, 6 bases. Germline CDR1 and CDR2: LNHDA and SQIVND (reference sequence). Trimming took off 4 bases at V and 7 bases at J, with 10 bases between the two ends. This CDR3 comprises 13 residues. CDR3 protein: CASSNQGIGELFF. The CDR3 DNA follows: TGTGCCAGTAGTAATCAGGGGATCGGGGAGCTGTTTTTT.

V gene TRBV6-5 combines with J gene TRBJ2-2, with D unresolved. CDR3 length: 13 amino acids. V was cut by 7 bases and J by 2 bases, with 8 bases left in between. CDR1 and CDR2 (germline): MNHEY, SVGAGI. DNA of the CDR3: TGTGCCAGCATGGCGGCTAACACCGGGGAGCTGTTTTTT. Protein: CASMAANTGELFF.

The genes are TRBV7-6 and TRBJ1-1, with D unresolved. Germline CDR1 reads SGHVS; CDR2 reads FNYEAQ. V shed 5 bases and J shed 8 bases, with 12 bases lying between them. This CDR3 comprises 12 residues. The CDR3 region has the DNA TGTGCCAGCAGCATTAGGGCAGGAGAAGCTTTCTTT. It yields the protein CASSIRAGEAFF.

The rearrangement joins TRBV28 to TRBJ2-7; the D gene is possibly TRBD1 (5 bases). Germline V CDR1 and CDR2: MDHEN, SYDVKM. The CDR3 is 13 amino acids. V was clipped by 8 bases and J by 3 bases, with 14 bases between them. CDR3 in amino acids: CASRSQGGYEQYF. The CDR3 DNA is TGTGCCAGCCGGAGCCAGGGCGGCTACGAGCAGTACTTC.

The CDR3 bases are TGTGCCAGCAAGTTCGGAGGGACGGTCGAGCAGTACTTC. Its translation: CASKFGGTVEQYF. V usage is TRBV28 and J usage is TRBJ2-7; D might be TRBD2 (6 bases). The CDR3 spans 13 residues. Germline lookup yields CDR1 MDHEN and CDR2 SYDVKM. Trimming took 7 bases from V and 6 from J, leaving 16 bases between them.

V is TRBV19 and J is TRBJ1-1; D might be TRBD1 (5 bases). Germline assignment: CDR1 LNHDA and CDR2 SQIVND (reference sequence). V dropped 3 bases and J dropped 0 bases, with 11 bases sitting between them. This CDR3 spans 15 amino acids. This chain's CDR3 is CASSMKGTVNTEAFF. CDR3 coding DNA: TGTGCCAGTAGTATGAAAGGGACGGTGAACACTGAAGCTTTCTTT.

J is TRBJ2-1 and V is TRBV4-1; 11 bases are a match to TRBD2. Germline values: CDR1 MGHRA, CDR2 YSYEKL. This CDR3 has 17 residues. The V segment lost 2 bases and the J segment 5 bases; nucleotides outside the gene matches: 8. The CDR3 loop is CASSQLGLAETNNEQFF. CDR3 bases: TGCGCCAGCAGCCAATTGGGACTAGCGGAGACAAACAATGAGCAGTTCTTC.

This chain joins TRBV27 and TRBJ1-5; 9 bases agree with TRBD1. Germline CDR1 reads MNHEY; CDR2 reads SMNVEV (reference sequence). With V trimmed by 4 bases and J by 6 bases, 7 bases remained unmatched. The CDR3 is 15 residues long. As DNA, the CDR3 is TGTGCCAGCAGTTGGCGCGGACAGGGGCCTCAGCCCCAGCATTTT. Encoded protein: CASSWRGQGPQPQHF.

The chain links TRBV7-9 to TRBJ2-2, with 8 bases identical to TRBD1. CDR1 and CDR2 (germline): SEHNR, FQNEAQ (reference sequence). Losses at the gene ends were 2 bases for V and 6 bases for J; bases not matched to a gene: 5. The CDR3 has 15 residues. In nucleotides, the CDR3 is TGTGCCAGCAGCTTATTACAGGGGGAAGCCGGGGAGCTGTTTTTT. Protein: CASSLLQGEAGELFF.

V gene TRBV5-1 combines with J gene TRBJ2-2, with 7 bases aligning to TRBD2. V gave up 4 bases and J gave up 1 base; unmatched junction bases: 4. This CDR3 comprises 15 residues. CDR1 and CDR2 (germline): SGHRS, YFSETQ. This CDR3 reads CASSLSGENTGELFF. In nucleotides, the CDR3 is TGCGCCAGCAGCCTCAGCGGGGAGAACACCGGGGAGCTGTTTTTT.

V gene TRBV5-4 combines with J gene TRBJ2-5; perhaps D is TRBD1 or TRBD2 (6 bases each). The ends were cut back, 1 base at V and 2 bases at J, with 9 bases in the middle. From germline, CDR1 is SGHNT and CDR2 YYREEE (reference sequence). The CDR3 contains 14 residues. CDR3 nucleotides: TGTGCCAGCAGCTTGAGGGGGGAACAAGAGACCCAGTACTTC. Protein product: CASSLRGEQETQYF.